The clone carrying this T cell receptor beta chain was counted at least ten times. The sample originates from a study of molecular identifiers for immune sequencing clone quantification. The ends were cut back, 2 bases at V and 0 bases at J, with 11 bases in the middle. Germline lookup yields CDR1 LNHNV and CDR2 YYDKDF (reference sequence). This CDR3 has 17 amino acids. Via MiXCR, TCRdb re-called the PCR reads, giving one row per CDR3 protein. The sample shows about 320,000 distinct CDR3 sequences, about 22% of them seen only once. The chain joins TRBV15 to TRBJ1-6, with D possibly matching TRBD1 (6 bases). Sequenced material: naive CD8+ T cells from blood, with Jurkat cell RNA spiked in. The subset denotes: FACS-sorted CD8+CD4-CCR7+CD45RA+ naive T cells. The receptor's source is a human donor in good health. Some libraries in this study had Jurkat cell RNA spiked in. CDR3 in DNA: TGTGCCACCAGCAGATCCCAGGGGAGCTCCTATAATTCACCCCTCCACTTT. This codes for CATSRSQGSSYNSPLHF.